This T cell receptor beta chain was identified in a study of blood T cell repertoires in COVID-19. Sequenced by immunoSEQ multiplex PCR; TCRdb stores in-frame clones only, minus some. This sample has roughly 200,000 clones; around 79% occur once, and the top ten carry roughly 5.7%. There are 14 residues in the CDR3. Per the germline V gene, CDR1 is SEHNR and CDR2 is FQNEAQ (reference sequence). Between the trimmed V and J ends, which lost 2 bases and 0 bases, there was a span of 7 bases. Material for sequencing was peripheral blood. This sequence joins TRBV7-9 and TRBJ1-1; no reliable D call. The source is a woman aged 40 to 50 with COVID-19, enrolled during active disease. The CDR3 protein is CASSLRQMNTEAFF. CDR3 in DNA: TGTGCCAGCAGCTTAAGACAAATGAACACTGAAGCTTTCTTT.